Shown below are 14 T cell receptor beta chains from a single sample sequenced in a study of CD8+ T cells in alopecia areata. Treatment reported: oral pan-JAK inhibitor, 5-10 mg twice daily. Extraction of RNA preceded its reverse transcription into cDNA, which served as the sequencing template. Sequencing used immunoSEQ multiplex PCR; TCRdb keeps in-frame clones, though not all of them. This table has some 160,000 clones, about three fifths appearing once. The input for sequencing was CD4+ T cells sorted from blood, taken at week 4, from a patient treated with tofacitinib. These receptors were collected from a human donor with alopecia areata.

This clone was counted a few times. This chain connects TRBV6-6 to TRBJ2-5, with TRBD2 identical over 11 bases. From germline, CDR1 is MNHNY and CDR2 SVGAGI (reference sequence). The CDR3 runs 14 residues. Trimming removed 5 bases from V and 6 bases from J; junction bases left unmatched: 5. The CDR3 DNA is TGTGCCAGCAGTGATAGCGGGGGGGTCAAGACCCAGTACTTC. It translates to CASSDSGGVKTQYF.

The genes are TRBV5-6 and TRBJ1-1, with 10 bases that match TRBD1. This CDR3 has 17 residues. Germline CDR1 reads SGHDT; CDR2 reads YYEEEE. With 2 bases clipped from V and 4 bases from J, the junction kept 11 bases outside the gene matches. CDR3 nucleotides: TGTGCCAGCAGCTTAAGACAGGGGGCCCTTTCTGGCACTGAAGCTTTCTTT. Its translation is CASSLRQGALSGTEAFF.

This clone was recorded a few times. The genes are TRBV11-1 and TRBJ1-1; D gene uncertain. This CDR3 has 15 residues. Deletions cut 5 bases from V and 3 bases from J, with 16 bases between. Germline loops: CDR1 SGHAT, CDR2 FQDESV (reference sequence). The CDR3 nucleotides read TGTGCCAGCAGCCCCGTGTTAAGGCGGGACACTGAAGCTTTCTTT. This translates into CASSPVLRRDTEAFF.

The chain combines TRBV7-2 with TRBJ1-2; D remains unclear. Germline V gene lookup returns CDR1 SGHTA and CDR2 FQGNSA. The CDR3 length is 19 residues. With 5 bases removed from V and 2 bases from J, the gap between germline ends came to 27 bases. CDR3 in DNA: TGTGCCAGCAGCCCCGCCCGTTTGAGGACGCAAGTCATCAACTATGGCTACACCTTC. As protein: CASSPARLRTQVINYGYTF.

This clone was counted between two and nine times. The chain uses TRBV30 and TRBJ2-1; D is possibly TRBD2 (5 bases). This CDR3 region has 15 residues. Germline lookup yields CDR1 GTSNPN and CDR2 SVGIG (reference sequence). V lost 0 bases to trimming and J lost 1 base, with 10 bases between them. The CDR3, as DNA: TGTGCCTGGAGTGTAGGTAGCGCATCCTACAATGAGCAGTTCTTC. It specifies CAWSVGSASYNEQFF.

The chain links TRBV27 to TRBJ2-5; D is possibly TRBD1 (6 bases). Germline CDR1 reads MNHEY; CDR2 reads SMNVEV (reference sequence). CDR3 length: 15 amino acids. V lost 4 bases to trimming and J lost 2 bases, with 14 bases between them. CDR3 in DNA: TGTGCCAGCAGTTACTTCCAAGGGGGTCAAGAGACCCAGTACTTC. Its protein product is CASSYFQGGQETQYF.

This clone was seen once. The chain uses TRBV25-1 and TRBJ2-7; D remains ambiguous. The CDR3 length is 13 residues. Looked up from germline, CDR1 is MGHDK and CDR2 is SYGVNS. V lost 2 bases to trimming and J lost 6 bases, with 11 bases between them. DNA for the CDR3: TGTGCCAGCAGTGAACGATGGCAAGGCGAGCAGTACTTC. This codes for CASSERWQGEQYF.

The V gene is TRBV5-6, the J gene TRBJ2-5, with TRBD1 identical over 12 bases. After removal of 4 bases from V and 2 bases from J, the junction contained 9 bases not matched to a gene. This CDR3 contains 17 residues. Germline V gene sequence: CDR1 SGHDT, CDR2 YYEEEE. The CDR3 bases are TGTGCCAGCAGCCCAAGGCGGGACAGGGGGCGGCAAGAGACCCAGTACTTC. Its translation is CASSPRRDRGRQETQYF.

The chain links TRBV7-6 to TRBJ2-7; no definite D call. V was clipped by 5 bases and J by 1 base, with 9 bases between them. The V gene's germline CDR1 is SGHVS and CDR2 FNYEAQ. There are 13 residues in the CDR3. CDR3 DNA sequence: TGTGCCAGCAGCCCTCGGACGTCCTACGAGCAGTACTTC. It codes for CASSPRTSYEQYF.

This clone occurred a few times. This chain connects TRBV2 to TRBJ2-5; perhaps D is TRBD1 or TRBD2 (5 bases each). There are 12 residues in the CDR3. Germline values: CDR1 SNHLY, CDR2 FYNNEI. V was pared by 6 bases and J by 5 bases, with 10 bases between. In DNA form, the CDR3 reads TGTGCCAGCAGGGGGGACCGCGAGACCCAGTACTTC. Translation: CASRGDRETQYF.

The V and J genes are TRBV29-1 and TRBJ1-2, with D unresolved. CDR3 length equals 13 residues. The germline V gene has CDR1 SQVTM and CDR2 ANQGSEA. Trimming took 4 bases from V and 0 from J, leaving 9 bases between them. The CDR3 bases are TGCAGCGTTGGTGAAGTTCCTAACTATGGCTACACCTTC. It is translated as CSVGEVPNYGYTF.

The sample holds a few counts of this clone. The chain uses TRBV29-1 and TRBJ1-1; D is undetermined. The germline CDR1 and CDR2 sequences are SQVTM and ANQGSEA. CDR3 size: 14 residues. The ends were cut back, 4 bases at V and 0 bases at J, with 12 bases in the middle. The CDR3 here is CSVAPGLMNTEAFF. The CDR3 DNA sequence: TGCAGCGTTGCGCCGGGGTTAATGAACACTGAAGCTTTCTTT.

This clone occurred a few times. Other DNA sequences within the sample encode an identical CDR3. The gene calls are TRBV29-1 and TRBJ2-2; a weak D match, TRBD1 (6 bases). The CDR3 length is 14 residues. Germline V gives CDR1 SQVTM, CDR2 ANQGSEA. V lost 6 bases to trimming and J lost 0 bases, with 11 bases between them. CDR3 amino acids: CSVVGQPNTGELFF. The CDR3 DNA follows: TGCAGCGTGGTCGGACAGCCGAACACCGGGGAGCTGTTTTTT.

The chain is built from TRBV9 and TRBJ1-6; D uncertain. This CDR3 has 17 amino acids. V was trimmed by 0 bases and J by 0 bases, leaving 10 bases between them. In germline, CDR1 is SGDLS, CDR2 YYNGEE. CDR3: CASSVELRSSYNSPLHF. CDR3 in DNA: TGTGCCAGCAGCGTAGAATTACGGAGCTCCTATAATTCACCCCTCCACTTT. The variable domain in full, completed from reference TRBV9 and TRBJ1-6, reads DSGVTQTPKHLITATGQRVTLRCSPRSGDLSVYWYQQSLDQGLQFLIQYYNGEERAKGNILERFSAQQFPDLHSELNLSSLELGDSALYFCASSVELRSSYNSPLHFGNGTRLTVT.